These 27 T cell receptor beta chains were sequenced from one sample in a study of blood T cells in healthy people across ages. It was with a sample-barcoded 5' primer and a J-beta primer mix that a second PCR of roughly 7 to 12 cycles was run. TCRdb fed the 5' RACE reads into MiXCR, producing one record per CDR3 protein. The sample carries around 780,000 distinct CDR3 sequences, around 24% recorded once. The same specimen was also included in a second study, on T cells of mothers and their children.

Source material: blood. The source of these receptors is a boy between 5 and 17 years old in good health.

This chain connects TRBV11-2 to TRBJ2-7; no definite D call. In germline, CDR1 is SGHAT, CDR2 FQNNGV. This CDR3 spans 14 amino acids. Trimming left V 1 base short and J 2 bases short, with 9 bases between. CDR3 region: CASSLGSSAYEQYF. CDR3 in DNA: TGTGCCAGCAGCTTAGGTAGTTCCGCCTACGAGCAGTACTTC.

This chain links TRBV30 with TRBJ1-4, with D maybe TRBD1 (6 bases). There are 14 residues in the CDR3. V was pared by 4 bases and J by 6 bases, with 15 bases between. The germline gives CDR1 GTSNPN, CDR2 SVGIG (reference sequence). CDR3 nucleotides: TGTGCCTGGACCCCTGAAGGGGGTTATGAAAAACTGTTTTTT. Translating it yields CAWTPEGGYEKLFF.

This clonotype has more than one count but fewer than ten. The conserved final phenylalanine or tryptophan is absent from the CDR3, which likely points to a read error. The chain recombines TRBV2 with TRBJ1-1, with TRBD1 matching 7 bases. The trim removed 2 bases at V and 8 bases at J, leaving 8 bases unmatched. The CDR3 loop spans 14 amino acids. The germline CDR1 and CDR2 sequences are SNHLY and FYNNEI. The CDR3 region has the DNA TGTGCCAGCAGTGAAACAGGGGTTGGCACCGAAGCTTTCTCT. Translation gives CASSETGVGTEAFS.

This clonotype has just a few counts. This chain connects TRBV9 to TRBJ2-2; D remains unclear. The CDR3 spans 14 residues. Germline CDR1 SGDLS, CDR2 YYNGEE. The V and J ends lost 4 bases and 5 bases respectively, with 12 bases between them. CDR3 residues: CASSTKGLTGELFF. DNA for the CDR3: TGTGCCAGCAGCACAAAGGGTTTAACCGGGGAGCTGTTTTTT.

This chain joins TRBV6-5 and TRBJ2-7, with 7 bases matching TRBD1. Germline V gene lookup returns CDR1 MNHEY and CDR2 SVGAGI. CDR3 size: 14 residues. V lost 6 bases to trimming and J lost 7 bases; unmatched junction nucleotides: 12. The CDR3 loop is CASSFLRTGLEQYF. CDR3 DNA: TGTGCCAGCAGCTTTCTGAGGACAGGCTTGGAGCAGTACTTC.

This clonotype appeared a few times. The chain has TRBV29-1 and TRBJ2-7; 7 bases agree with TRBD2. This CDR3 spans 13 amino acids. Losses at the gene ends were 4 bases for V and 2 bases for J; bases not matched to a gene: 5. CDR1 is SQVTM, CDR2 ANQGSEA, per germline. The CDR3 loop is CSVGEGQPYEQYF. The DNA of the CDR3 is TGCAGCGTTGGGGAGGGGCAACCCTACGAGCAGTACTTC.

The rearrangement uses TRBV2 and TRBJ2-5; D possibly uses TRBD1 or TRBD2 (5 bases each). V was pared by 2 bases and J by 5 bases, with 18 bases between. This CDR3 is 16 amino acids long. Per the germline V gene, CDR1 is SNHLY and CDR2 is FYNNEI. CDR3 protein: CASSESTVEGLETQYF. The CDR3 nucleotides are TGTGCCAGCAGTGAATCGACCGTCGAGGGGCTGGAGACCCAGTACTTC.

This clonotype was counted at least ten times. The CDR3 protein is CASTALAGGKETQYF. CDR3 nucleotides: TGTGCCAGCACCGCCCTAGCGGGGGGAAAAGAGACCCAGTACTTC. The chain links TRBV6-6 to TRBJ2-5; 11 nucleotides match TRBD2. The CDR3 is made up of 15 amino acids. In germline, CDR1 is MNHNY, CDR2 SVGAGI (reference sequence). Losses at the gene ends were 7 bases for V and 3 bases for J; bases not matched to a gene: 7.

This clonotype was observed a few times. The chain combines TRBV4-1 with TRBJ2-5; 9 positions agree with TRBD1. CDR1 is MGHRA, CDR2 YSYEKL, per germline. The junction had 7 bases not matched to a gene; V was cut back by 0 bases and J by 5 bases. The CDR3 totals 16 residues. This chain's CDR3 is CASSQDQGTGLETQYF. The CDR3, as DNA: TGCGCCAGCAGCCAAGATCAGGGGACAGGGCTTGAGACCCAGTACTTC.

The V call is TRBV11-1, the J call TRBJ2-1; 10 nucleotides agree with TRBD2. The CDR3 runs to 15 residues. V lost 5 bases and J lost 7; bases outside the gene matches: 8. CDR1 is SGHAT, CDR2 FQDESV, per germline (reference sequence). For the CDR3, the DNA is TGTGCCAGCAGCATTTGTAGCGGGGGGAAGAATGAGCAGTTCTTC. This gives the protein CASSICSGGKNEQFF.

V usage is TRBV11-2 and J usage is TRBJ1-2; D uncertain. Trimming shortened V by 0 bases and J by 1 base, and 6 bases separated the two germline ends. The germline CDR1 and CDR2 sequences are SGHAT and FQNNGV. The CDR3 runs 14 residues. CDR3 DNA sequence: TGTGCCAGCAGCTTAGAACGGGTTAACTATGGCTACACCTTC. Protein: CASSLERVNYGYTF.

This chain joins TRBV7-8 and TRBJ2-1, with TRBD2 matching 9 bases. The germline gives CDR1 SGHVS, CDR2 FQNEAQ. The CDR3 contains 18 residues. V was pared by 0 bases and J by 2 bases, with 8 bases of the junction left unmatched. The CDR3 loop reads CASSLAVSSGDTYNEQFF. In nucleotides, the CDR3 is TGTGCCAGCAGCTTAGCGGTATCTAGCGGGGATACCTACAATGAGCAGTTCTTC.

The V and J genes are TRBV24-1 and TRBJ2-5, with D perhaps matching TRBD2 (6 bases). V lost 4 bases, J lost 4 bases, and 9 bases lay in between. Per germline, CDR1 KGHDR and CDR2 SFDVKD. The CDR3 totals 13 residues. In DNA, the CDR3 is TGTGCCACCAGTGACCTGGGGGGAGAGACCCAGTACTTC. This encodes CATSDLGGETQYF.

This clonotype was picked up a small number of times. The chain uses TRBV9 and TRBJ2-5; TRBD2 aligns across 14 bases. The CDR3 has 17 residues. Germline CDR1 reads SGDLS; CDR2 reads YYNGEE. The V and J ends lost 4 bases and 1 base, in that order; junction bases with no gene match: 6. Here the CDR3 reads CASSPPGTSGGQETQYF. CDR3 coding DNA: TGTGCCAGCAGCCCCCCCGGGACTAGCGGGGGCCAAGAGACCCAGTACTTC.

The rearrangement joins TRBV12-5 to TRBJ2-5; 7 nucleotides match TRBD1. Near its end, the DNA agrees better with TRBJ2-7, so the J call may be wrong. The CDR3 runs 14 residues. Germline V CDR1 and CDR2: LGHNT, FRNRAP. CDR3 sequence reads: CASGSGQVTYEQYF. DNA for the CDR3: TGTGCTAGTGGTTCCGGACAGGTGACCTACGAGCAGTACTTC.

V usage is TRBV5-1 and J usage is TRBJ2-7; the match to TRBD1 covers 8 bases. Germline assignment: CDR1 SGHRS and CDR2 YFSETQ. V lost 3 bases and J lost 5; bases outside the gene matches: 10. CDR3 length equals 15 residues. CDR3 amino acids: CASSSTGQGIHEQYF. CDR3 coding DNA: TGCGCCAGCAGCTCCACAGGACAGGGTATCCACGAGCAGTACTTC.

This chain connects TRBV12-3 or TRBV12-4 to TRBJ2-6; 7 bases fit TRBD1. The CDR3 has 17 amino acids. V dropped 4 bases and J dropped 0; count of bases not matched to a gene: 6. CDR3 in DNA: TGTGCCAGCAGTTACGACAGGGCAGTCTCTGGGGCCAACGTCCTGACTTTC. It yields the protein CASSYDRAVSGANVLTF.

The chain employs TRBV5-1 and TRBJ1-1; perhaps TRBD1 as D (6 bases). With 2 bases removed from V and 4 bases from J, the gap between germline ends came to 12 bases. Germline assignment: CDR1 SGHRS and CDR2 YFSETQ. The CDR3 extends over 14 amino acids. The CDR3 bases are TGCGCCAGCAGCTTAGATCAGGGGACCACTGAAGCTTTCTTT. As protein: CASSLDQGTTEAFF.

This clonotype was counted a few times. The chain has TRBV25-1 and TRBJ2-1; 11 positions agree with TRBD1. This CDR3 is 16 amino acids long. V dropped 5 bases and J dropped 6; count of bases not matched to a gene: 9. CDR1 is MGHDK and CDR2 is SYGVNS in the germline V gene. CDR3 nucleotide sequence: TGTGCCAGCAGTAGAAATCCGGGACAGGGGGGCAATGAGCAGTTCTTC. Translating gives CASSRNPGQGGNEQFF.

J is TRBJ1-4 and V is TRBV18; D may be TRBD1 (5 bases). The germline gives CDR1 KGHSH, CDR2 LQKENI. V was pared by 0 bases and J by 5 bases, with 7 bases between. CDR3 size: 14 residues. The CDR3 here is CASSPPGPNEKLFF. The CDR3 DNA follows: TGTGCCAGCTCACCACCGGGGCCGAATGAAAAACTGTTTTTT.

A few counts support this clonotype. V usage is TRBV5-1 and J usage is TRBJ1-1; D gene uncertain. Per the germline V gene, CDR1 is SGHRS and CDR2 is YFSETQ. The CDR3 extends over 14 amino acids. The ends were cut back, 0 bases at V and 7 bases at J, with 13 bases in the middle. The CDR3 here is CASSLAEGKREAFF. The CDR3 nucleotides are TGCGCCAGCAGCTTGGCGGAGGGCAAACGTGAAGCTTTCTTT.

This clonotype was seen a handful of times. This chain uses TRBV6-1 with TRBJ2-7; either TRBD1 or TRBD2 may supply D (5 bases each). The CDR3 extends over 14 amino acids. Germline V gene sequence: CDR1 MNHNS, CDR2 SASEGT. V lost 5 bases and J lost 3, with 14 bases in between. The CDR3 sequence is CASSPAPGSYEQYF. CDR3 DNA: TGTGCCAGCAGTCCAGCTCCAGGGAGCTACGAGCAGTACTTC.

This clonotype has only a few counts. This chain connects TRBV12-3 or TRBV12-4 to TRBJ1-5; no firm D call. The CDR3 totals 10 residues. The germline V and J ends were trimmed by 11 bases and 7 bases, with 9 bases remaining between them. This chain's CDR3 is CASWSQPQHF. DNA for the CDR3: TGTGCCTCCTGGAGCCAGCCCCAGCATTTT.

The gene calls are TRBV27 and TRBJ2-5; maybe TRBD2 (6 bases). This CDR3 has 12 amino acids. Trimming pared 8 bases from V and 9 bases from J, leaving 16 bases between. CDR1 and CDR2 from the germline V gene are MNHEY and SMNVEV (reference sequence). The CDR3 reads CASGLQRRAQYF. CDR3 nucleotides: TGTGCCAGCGGACTACAGAGAAGGGCCCAGTACTTC.

Only one count was recorded for this clonotype. This chain joins TRBV5-1 and TRBJ2-1; a weak D match, TRBD2 (6 bases). There are 15 residues in the CDR3. The V gene's germline CDR1 is SGHRS and CDR2 YFSETQ. V was shortened by 0 bases and J by 5 bases, with 12 bases between the two germline ends. As DNA, the CDR3 is TGCGCCAGCAGCTTGGGAGGCGGGGTTAACAATGAGCAGTTCTTC. It encodes CASSLGGGVNNEQFF.

The V and J genes are TRBV6-5 and TRBJ2-7; TRBD1 agrees at 8 bases. Looked up from germline, CDR1 is MNHEY and CDR2 is SVGAGI. This CDR3 comprises 14 residues. The trim removed 6 bases at V and 2 bases at J, leaving 6 bases unmatched. The CDR3 protein is CASSRTGLTYEQYF. The CDR3 DNA reads as TGTGCCAGCAGCCGGACAGGGCTGACCTACGAGCAGTACTTC.

The chain links TRBV20-1 to TRBJ2-5, with no clear D. The J call may be mistaken, given a closer DNA end match to TRBJ2-7. This CDR3 spans 15 amino acids. Looked up from germline, CDR1 is DFQATT and CDR2 is SNEGSKA (reference sequence). DNA of the CDR3: TGCAGTGCTAGAGATCTGAGCAGGCGAGCCTACGAGCAGTACTTC. As protein: CSARDLSRRAYEQYF.